One T cell receptor beta chain is described in this entry. Its antigen is unidentified. The CDR3 spans 15 residues. The trim removed 4 bases at V and 2 bases at J, leaving 8 bases unmatched. In germline, CDR1 is SGHRS, CDR2 YFSETQ. Researchers ran the PCR with 60 Vbeta and 13 Jbeta primers. Some clones are missing from TCRdb's copy, which holds only in-frame ones; the method was immunoSEQ multiplex PCR. The data show roughly 97,000 clones, with about 81% seen just once and about 4.9% held by the top ten. The record originates from a study of cytomegalovirus exposure and HLA in healthy donors. Overall study findings and caveats: An analysis done earlier found most TCR beta V segments productive about 90% or about 30% of the time. Roughly uniform sequencing depth across donors was assumed, possibly incorrectly.

The V call is TRBV5-1, the J call TRBJ2-5; 7 bases fit TRBD1. This clonotype was sampled from a man aged 35 to 55 in good health and CMV-seropositive. Sequencing was done on a sample of PBMCs. In DNA form, the CDR3 reads TGCGCCAGCAGCCTCGGGACAGCCGAACAAGAGACCCAGTACTTC. Its protein is CASSLGTAEQETQYF.